The T cell receptor (beta chain) under discussion was sequenced for a study of OX40 agonist ivuxolimab in advanced cancers. Study summary: While on treatment, patients had intravenous ivuxolimab at 0.01 to 10 mg/kg every 2 weeks. Broader study findings: CD8+ T cells averaged more expanded clones than CD4+.

Note on this clone: Its antigen is currently unknown.

This CDR3 comprises 16 residues. V was shortened by 1 base and J by 5 bases, with 17 bases between the two germline ends. Germline CDR1 reads SGHVT; CDR2 reads SQSDAQ. Assay: immunoSEQ multiplex PCR; the TCRdb copy retains only in-frame clones and omits some. The sample carries almost 85,000 clones, 94% recorded once. This TCR came from an adult with an advanced solid tumor such as melanoma, head and neck, liver or kidney cancer. The chain employs TRBV7-4 and TRBJ2-5; D is unclear. This specimen consisted of CD4+ or CD8+ T cells sorted from blood, obtained in a trial of the OX40 agonist ivuxolimab. The CDR3 sequence is CASSLGLSVPTETQYF. The CDR3 DNA sequence: TGTGCCAGCAGCTTAGGGTTGTCTGTCCCGACCGAGACCCAGTACTTC.